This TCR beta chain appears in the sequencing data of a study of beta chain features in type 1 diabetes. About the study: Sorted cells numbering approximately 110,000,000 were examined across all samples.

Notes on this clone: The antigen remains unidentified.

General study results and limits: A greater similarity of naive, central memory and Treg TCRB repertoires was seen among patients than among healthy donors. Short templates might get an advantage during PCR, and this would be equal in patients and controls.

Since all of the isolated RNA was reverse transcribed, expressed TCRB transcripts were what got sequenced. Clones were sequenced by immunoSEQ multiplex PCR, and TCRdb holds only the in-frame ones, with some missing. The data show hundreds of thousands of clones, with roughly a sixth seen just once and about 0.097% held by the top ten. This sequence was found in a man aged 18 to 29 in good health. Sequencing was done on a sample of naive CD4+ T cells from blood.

CDR3 coding DNA: TGTGCCAGCAGGGTGAGTCAGAGACCCTACGAGCAGTACTTC. Its protein is CASRVSQRPYEQYF. The chain uses TRBV28 and TRBJ2-7; D not resolved. V dropped 6 bases and J dropped 2 bases, with 14 bases sitting between them. The V gene's germline CDR1 is MDHEN and CDR2 SYDVKM. CDR3 length: 14 residues. Looking up the rest from reference TRBV28 and TRBJ2-7 gives the full variable domain: DVKVTQSSRYLVKRTGEKVFLECVQDMDHENMFWYRQDPGLGLRLIYFSYDVKMKEKGDIPEGYSVSREKKERFSLILESASTNQTSMYLCASRVSQRPYEQYFGPGTRLTVT.